Sequencing of this T cell receptor beta chain was carried out in a study of beta chain features in type 1 diabetes. About this clone: Its specificity is unknown.

Overall study results and limits: Among patients, naive, central memory and Treg TCRB repertoires appeared more similar than among healthy donors. TCRB CDR3s were moderately but significantly shorter in Type 1 diabetes patients in all four CD4+ subsets.

V shed 4 bases, J shed 3 bases, and the junction held 5 bases outside the gene matches. Germline loops: CDR1 SGHRS, CDR2 YFSETQ. This CDR3 contains 14 residues. Reverse transcription of all isolated RNA meant that expressed TCRB transcripts were sequenced. The assay was immunoSEQ multiplex PCR, and TCRdb's table has in-frame clones only and misses some. Of over 650,000 clones in the sample, more than 12% were seen once. Every donor had blood drawn once into heparin, 90 to 150 mL on average. CD4+ cells of the naive, central memory, regulatory and stem cell-like memory types were sorted via CD45RO/CCR7/CD25/CD127/CD95/CD27.

The source of this sequence is a man aged 18 to 30 with type 1 diabetes. What was sequenced was naive CD4+ T cells from blood. The rearrangement uses TRBV5-1 and TRBJ2-7, with 9 bases that match TRBD2. The CDR3 nucleotides are TGCGCCAGCAGCCCGGGACTAGCCGACTACGAGCAGTACTTC. It is translated as CASSPGLADYEQYF.